This paragraph reports one T cell receptor (beta chain). No antigen is known for it. This sample is part of a study of T cells expressing NK-cell markers. TCRdb re-called the 5' RACE reads; one entry per CDR3 protein, DNA not given. The sample table sets out a few hundred thousand distinct CDR3 sequences. Study results and caveats: Dominant NKG2C+ clonotypes in a handful of donors made up roughly 1.0-7.0% of CD8+ T cells. Where a few donors were concerned, these clonotypes also led the CD3+CD56-NKG2C+ fraction.

The germline CDR1 and CDR2 sequences are MNHEY and SVGEGT. CDR3 size: 20 residues. The sequence was obtained from a young man in good health. Sequencing was done on a sample of blood T cells: a sorted CD56 or NKG2C T cell subset, CD4+ or CD8+ T cells, or bulk PBMC T cells (not recorded which). The rearrangement uses TRBV6-2 or TRBV6-3 and TRBJ2-3; TCRdb returns TRBD2, unconfirmable since there is no DNA. The CDR3 loop is CATLRPSSGLAGSITDTQYF.